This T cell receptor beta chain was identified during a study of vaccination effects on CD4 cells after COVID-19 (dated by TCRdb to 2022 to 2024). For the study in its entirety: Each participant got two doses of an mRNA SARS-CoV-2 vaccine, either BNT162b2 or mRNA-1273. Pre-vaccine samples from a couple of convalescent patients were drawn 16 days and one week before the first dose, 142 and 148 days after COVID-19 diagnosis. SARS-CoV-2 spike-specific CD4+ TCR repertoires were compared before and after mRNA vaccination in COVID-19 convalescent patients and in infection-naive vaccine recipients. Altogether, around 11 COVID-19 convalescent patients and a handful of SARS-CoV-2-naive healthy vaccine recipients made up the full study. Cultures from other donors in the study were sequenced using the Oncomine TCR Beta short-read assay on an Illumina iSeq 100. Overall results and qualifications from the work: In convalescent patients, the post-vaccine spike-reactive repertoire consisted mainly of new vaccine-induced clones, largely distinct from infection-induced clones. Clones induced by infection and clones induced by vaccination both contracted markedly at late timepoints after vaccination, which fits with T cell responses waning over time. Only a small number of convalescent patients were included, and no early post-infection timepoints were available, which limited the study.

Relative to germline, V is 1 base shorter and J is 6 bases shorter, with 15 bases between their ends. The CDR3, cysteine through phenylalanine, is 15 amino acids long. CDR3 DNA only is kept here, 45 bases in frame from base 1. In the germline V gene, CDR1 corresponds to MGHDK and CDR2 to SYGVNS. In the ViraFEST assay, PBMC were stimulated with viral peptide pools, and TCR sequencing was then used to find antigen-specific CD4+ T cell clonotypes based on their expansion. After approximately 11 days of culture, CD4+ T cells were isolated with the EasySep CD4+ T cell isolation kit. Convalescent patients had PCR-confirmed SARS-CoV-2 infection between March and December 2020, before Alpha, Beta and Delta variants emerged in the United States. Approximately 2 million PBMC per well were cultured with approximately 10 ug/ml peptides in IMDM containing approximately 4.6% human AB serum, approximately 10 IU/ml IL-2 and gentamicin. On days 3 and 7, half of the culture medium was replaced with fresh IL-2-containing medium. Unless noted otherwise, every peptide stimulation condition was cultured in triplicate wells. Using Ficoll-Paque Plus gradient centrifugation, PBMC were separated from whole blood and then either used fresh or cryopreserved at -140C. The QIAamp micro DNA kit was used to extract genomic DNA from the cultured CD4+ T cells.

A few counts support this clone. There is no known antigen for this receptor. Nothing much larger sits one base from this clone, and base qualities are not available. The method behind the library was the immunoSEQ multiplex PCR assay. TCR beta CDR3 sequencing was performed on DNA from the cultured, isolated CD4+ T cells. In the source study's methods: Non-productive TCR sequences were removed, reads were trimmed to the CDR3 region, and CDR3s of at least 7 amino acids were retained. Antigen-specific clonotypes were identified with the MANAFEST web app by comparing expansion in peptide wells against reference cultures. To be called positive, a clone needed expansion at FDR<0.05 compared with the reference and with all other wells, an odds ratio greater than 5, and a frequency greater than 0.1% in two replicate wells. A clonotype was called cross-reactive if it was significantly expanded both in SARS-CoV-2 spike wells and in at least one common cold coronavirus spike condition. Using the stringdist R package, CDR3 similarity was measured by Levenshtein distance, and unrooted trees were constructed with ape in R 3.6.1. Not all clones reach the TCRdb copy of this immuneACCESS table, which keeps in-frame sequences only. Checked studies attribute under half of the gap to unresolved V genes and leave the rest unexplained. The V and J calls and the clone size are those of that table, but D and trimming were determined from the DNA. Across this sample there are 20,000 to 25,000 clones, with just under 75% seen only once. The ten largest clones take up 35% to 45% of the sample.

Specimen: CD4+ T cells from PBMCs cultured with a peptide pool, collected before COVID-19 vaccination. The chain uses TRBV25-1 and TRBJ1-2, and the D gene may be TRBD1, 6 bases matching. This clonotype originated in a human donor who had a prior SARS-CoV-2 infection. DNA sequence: TGTGCCAGCAGTGAATCCACCGGGGGCAGGGATGGCTACACCTTC. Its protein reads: CASSESTGGRDGYTF.